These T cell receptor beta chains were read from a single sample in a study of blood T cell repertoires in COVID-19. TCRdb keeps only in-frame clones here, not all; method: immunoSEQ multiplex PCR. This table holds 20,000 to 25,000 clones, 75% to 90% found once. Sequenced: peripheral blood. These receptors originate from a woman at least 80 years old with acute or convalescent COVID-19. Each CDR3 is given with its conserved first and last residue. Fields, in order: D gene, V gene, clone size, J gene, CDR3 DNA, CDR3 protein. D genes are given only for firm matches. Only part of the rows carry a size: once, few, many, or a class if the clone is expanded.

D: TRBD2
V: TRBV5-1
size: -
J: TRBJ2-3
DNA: TGCGCCAGCAGCTTGAGTAGCGGGGGAGATACGCAGTATTTT
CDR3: CASSLSSGGDTQYF

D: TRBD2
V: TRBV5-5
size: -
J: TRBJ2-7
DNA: TGTGCCAGCAGTCCCGGGACTAGCGGGGAGCAGTACTTC
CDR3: CASSPGTSGEQYF

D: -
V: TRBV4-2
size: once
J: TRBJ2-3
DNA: TGTGCCAGCAGCCAGCCTGGGGGACTGGACGGCACAGATACGCAGTATTTT
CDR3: CASSQPGGLDGTDTQYF

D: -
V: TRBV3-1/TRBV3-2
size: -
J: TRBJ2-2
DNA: TGTGCCAGCAGCCCTCGGTGGAGGAGAGGGAACACCGGGGAGCTGTTTTTT
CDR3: CASSPRWRRGNTGELFF

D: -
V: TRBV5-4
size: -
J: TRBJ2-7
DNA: TGTGCCAGCAGCCCTCGGGGGGCCACTCTTGACGAGCAGTACTTC
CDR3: CASSPRGATLDEQYF

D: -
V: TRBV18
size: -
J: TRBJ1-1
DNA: TGTGCCAGCTCACCATCGACGGGGAACACTGAAGCTTTCTTT
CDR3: CASSPSTGNTEAFF

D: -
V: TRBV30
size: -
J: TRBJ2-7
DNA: TGTGCCTGGAGTGTACCGGCGGTTAGCTCCTACGAGCAGTACTTC
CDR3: CAWSVPAVSSYEQYF

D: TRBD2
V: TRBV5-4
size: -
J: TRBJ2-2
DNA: TGTGCCAGCAGGTCCGGGACTAGCGGGATGGGGGGCACCGGGGAGCTGTTTTTT
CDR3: CASRSGTSGMGGTGELFF

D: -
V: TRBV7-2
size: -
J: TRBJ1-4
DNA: TGTGCCAGCAGCTTAGAGCGGGCAGCTAATGAAAAACTGTTTTTT
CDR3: CASSLERAANEKLFF

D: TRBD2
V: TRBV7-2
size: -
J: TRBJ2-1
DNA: TGTGCCAGCAGCTTAAGAGCGGGAGGGGTTTACAATGAGCAGTTCTTC
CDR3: CASSLRAGGVYNEQFF

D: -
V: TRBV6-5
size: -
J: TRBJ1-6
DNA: TGTGCCTCTAGGGCAGGGGCCCTGGGGAATTCACCCCTCCACTTT
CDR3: CASRAGALGNSPLHF

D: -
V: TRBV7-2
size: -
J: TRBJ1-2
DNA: TGTGCCAGCAGCCCTCCTTCGGGGGTTTGGGGCTACACCTTC
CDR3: CASSPPSGVWGYTF

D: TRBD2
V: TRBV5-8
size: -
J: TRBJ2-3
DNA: TGTGCCAGCAGCTTGGGGCTAGCGGGAGGATCAGATACGCAGTATTTT
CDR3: CASSLGLAGGSDTQYF

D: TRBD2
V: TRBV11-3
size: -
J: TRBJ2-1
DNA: TGTGCCAGCAGCTTAGGGGTTAGCGGGAGGGGAAACAATGAGCAGTTCTTC
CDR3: CASSLGVSGRGNNEQFF

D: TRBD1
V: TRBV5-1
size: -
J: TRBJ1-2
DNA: TGCGCCAGCAGCACGGGACAGCTTCGGGGCTACACCTTC
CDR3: CASSTGQLRGYTF

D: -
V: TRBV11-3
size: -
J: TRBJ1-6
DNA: TGTGCCAGCAGCCACACACGAAATTCACCCCTCCACTTT
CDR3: CASSHTRNSPLHF

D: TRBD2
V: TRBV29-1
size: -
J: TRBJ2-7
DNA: TGCAGCGTTGGTAGCGGGAGCTACGAGCAGTACTTC
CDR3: CSVGSGSYEQYF

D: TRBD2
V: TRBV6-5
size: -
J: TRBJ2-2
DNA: TGTGCCAGCAGTTACCCGGCTAGCGGGAATACCGGGGAGCTGTTTTTT
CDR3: CASSYPASGNTGELFF

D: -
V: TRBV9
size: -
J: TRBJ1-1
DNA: TGTGCCAGCAGACCCAACGGAGCGTTGAACACTGAAGCTTTCTTT
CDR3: CASRPNGALNTEAFF

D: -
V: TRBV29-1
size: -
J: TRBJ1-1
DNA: TGCAGCGTTGAGGGCAGGGAGAACACTGAAGCTTTCTTT
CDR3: CSVEGRENTEAFF

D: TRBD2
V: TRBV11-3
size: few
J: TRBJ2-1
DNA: TGTGCCAGCAGCTTGCTTAGCGGGGGGGAATATGAGCAGTTCTTC
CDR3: CASSLLSGGEYEQFF

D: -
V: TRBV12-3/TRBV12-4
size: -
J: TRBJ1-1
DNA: TGTGCCAGCAGTTCCTCCGGGGGGACTGAAGCTTTCTTT
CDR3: CASSSSGGTEAFF

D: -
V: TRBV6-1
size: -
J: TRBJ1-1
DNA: TGTGCCAGCAGTGATAGTTGGGGCGCTGAAGCTTTCTTT
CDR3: CASSDSWGAEAFF

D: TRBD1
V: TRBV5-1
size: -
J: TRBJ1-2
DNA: TGCGCCAGCAGCTTTTCGACAGGGGCCTACTATGGCTACACCTTC
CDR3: CASSFSTGAYYGYTF

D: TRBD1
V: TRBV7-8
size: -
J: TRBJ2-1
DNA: TGTGCCAGCAGGGGACAGGGACAGGTGGGTGAGCAGTTCTTC
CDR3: CASRGQGQVGEQFF

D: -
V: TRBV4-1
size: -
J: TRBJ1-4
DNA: TGCGCCAGCAGCCAAGATAAGGCGGGTCTTCGAACTAATGAAAAACTGTTTTTT
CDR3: CASSQDKAGLRTNEKLFF

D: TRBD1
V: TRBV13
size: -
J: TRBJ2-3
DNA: TGTGCCAGCAGCTACAGGGGTTCAGTTCTATATACGCAGTATTTT
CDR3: CASSYRGSVLYTQYF

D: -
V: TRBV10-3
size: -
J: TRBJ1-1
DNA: TGTGCCATCAGTGAGTCGAGTCAGAGGAGGAACACTGAAGCTTTCTTT
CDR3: CAISESSQRRNTEAFF

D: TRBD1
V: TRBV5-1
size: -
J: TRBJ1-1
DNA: TGCGCCAGCAGTAGGGGGCAGGTGAACACTGAAGCTTTCTTT
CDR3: CASSRGQVNTEAFF

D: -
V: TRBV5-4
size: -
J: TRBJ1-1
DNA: TGTGCCAGCAGCCCACCACAGGGTATGAACACTGAAGCTTTCTTT
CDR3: CASSPPQGMNTEAFF

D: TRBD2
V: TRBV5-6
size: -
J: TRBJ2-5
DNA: TGTGCCAGCAGCTCGAGGACTAGCGGGGGGCAAGAGACCCAGTACTTC
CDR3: CASSSRTSGGQETQYF

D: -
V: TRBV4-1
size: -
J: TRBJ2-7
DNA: TGCGCCAGCAGCCATCCTGGACAGCCTACCTCCTACGAGCAGTACTTC
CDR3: CASSHPGQPTSYEQYF

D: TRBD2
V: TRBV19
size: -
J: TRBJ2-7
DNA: TGTGCCAGTAGTACACGAGTAGCGGGGAACCTCAGGGAGTACTTC
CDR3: CASSTRVAGNLREYF

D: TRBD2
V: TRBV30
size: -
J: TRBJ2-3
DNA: TGTGCCTGGAGCCGGCGCGGGAGGACAGATACGCAGTATTTT
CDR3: CAWSRRGRTDTQYF

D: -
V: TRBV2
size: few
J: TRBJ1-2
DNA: TGTGCCAGCCCTTCCTACACCTTC
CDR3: CASPSYTF

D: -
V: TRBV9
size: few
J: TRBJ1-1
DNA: TGTGCCAGCAGTGGACTTCGCACTGAAGCTTTCTTT
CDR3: CASSGLRTEAFF

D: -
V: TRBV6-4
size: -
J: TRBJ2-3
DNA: TGTGCCAGCAGTGACTTGTCTAGTAGCACAGATACGCAGTATTTT
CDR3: CASSDLSSSTDTQYF

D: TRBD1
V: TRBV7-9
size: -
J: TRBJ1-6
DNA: TGTGCCAGCAGCCCTTCTGGACAGGTACAAAATTCACCCCTCCACTTT
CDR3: CASSPSGQVQNSPLHF

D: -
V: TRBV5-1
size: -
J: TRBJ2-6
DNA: TGCGCCAGCAGCTTGGAGGCGGCTGGGGCCAACGTCCTGACTTTC
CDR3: CASSLEAAGANVLTF

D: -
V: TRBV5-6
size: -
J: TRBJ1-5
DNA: TGTGCCAGCAGCTTCTTCCAGGGCTCTCAGCCCCAGCATTTT
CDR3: CASSFFQGSQPQHF